The TCR beta chain under discussion was sequenced for a study of T cell repertoires in cytomegalovirus infection. A single record per CDR3 protein comes from TCRdb applying MiXCR to the reads. The sample yields approximately 990,000 distinct CDR3 sequences, approximately 32% seen once. Points on this clonotype: Its antigen is undetermined.

The CDR3 spans 19 residues. Germline assignment: CDR1 MNHEY and CDR2 SVGAGI. Trimming took 1 base from V and 5 from J, leaving 26 bases between them. The TCR was taken from a human donor in good health (CMV status not recorded). Some clones in this sample may be carry-over from other donors' samples. The chain carries TRBV6-5 and TRBJ1-2; perhaps TRBD1 as D (5 bases). The sample in question was cultured CD8+ T cells from PBMCs, obtained from culture after CMV antigen stimulation. CDR3: CASSYFPEGWGRPVYGYTF. DNA of the CDR3: TGTGCCAGCAGTTACTTTCCCGAGGGGTGGGGCCGACCCGTGTATGGCTACACCTTC.